This T cell receptor (beta chain) comes out of a study of Graves' ophthalmopathy and Graves' hyperthyroidism. V was cut by 1 base and J by 7 bases, with 13 bases left in between. The CDR3 is 14 residues long. Germline values: CDR1 SEHNR, CDR2 FQNEAQ (reference sequence). Amplification from RNA transcripts yielded the TCR beta CDR3 regions. An opening RT-PCR round employed HTBI primers and preceded a second-round multiplex PCR. TCRdb re-derived calls from the multiplex PCR reads in MiXCR, one entry per CDR3 protein. The sample has 240,000 or so distinct CDR3 sequences, around 42% seen once; the top ten hold approximately 51%.

The TCR comes from an adult man with Graves' ophthalmopathy. The chain couples TRBV7-9 to TRBJ2-5; D unclear. Sequencing was carried out using peripheral blood. DNA for the CDR3: TGTGCCAGCAGCTTAGTTGGGCCTTCCGGGACCCAGTACTTC. It specifies CASSLVGPSGTQYF.